The clone carrying this TCR beta chain occurred a few times. Its target is unknown. In the PCR, 60 Vbeta and 13 Jbeta primers were used. Clones were sequenced by immunoSEQ multiplex PCR, and TCRdb holds only the in-frame ones, with some missing. The sample lists some 150,000 clones; approximately 10% were seen once. The sample belongs to a study of cytomegalovirus exposure and HLA in healthy donors. Study-level findings and limits: Reported results showed that the classifier diagnosed cytomegalovirus status with high specificity and sensitivity. Among TCR sequences, most were rare, though some public TCRs appeared in many donors. Earlier findings revealed that most TCR beta V segments proved productive either about 90% or about 30% of the time.

The sequencing sample was made of PBMCs. The clonotype was recovered from a middle-aged woman in good health and CMV-seropositive.

The CDR3 is CASSDQTGYEDGYTF. As DNA, the CDR3 is TGTGCCAGCAGCGACCAGACAGGGTACGAGGATGGCTACACCTTC. The rearrangement uses TRBV7-9 and TRBJ1-2; TRBD1 aligns across 7 bases. Germline V gene sequence: CDR1 SEHNR, CDR2 FQNEAQ (reference sequence). The CDR3 length is 15 residues. The J segment lost 6 bases and the V segment lost 5 bases, leaving 12 bases of the junction unmatched. The whole variable domain, filled in from reference TRBV7-9 and TRBJ1-2, reads DTGVSQNPRHKITKRGQNVTFRCDPISEHNRLYWYRQTLGQGPEFLTYFQNEAQLEKSRLLSDRFSAERPKGSFSTLEIQRTEQGDSAMYLCASSDQTGYEDGYTFGSGTRLTVV.